A selection of T cell receptor beta chains follows, all from one sample in a study of T cells in localized non-small cell lung cancer. The assay was immunoSEQ multiplex PCR, and TCRdb's table has in-frame clones only and misses some. The sample consists of about 76,000 clones, approximately 84% of them appearing once. The sample in question was peripheral blood, obtained before any cancer treatment. These receptors all come from a female donor older than 55 with stage I lung adenocarcinoma. The CDR3 runs from the conserved cysteine through the conserved F or W. A D gene is named only where the DNA matches it firmly. Clone size is shown for a subset of rows, as once, few, many or a class of expanded clone.

>TRBD1|.|TRBV18|TRBJ1-2|14
CASRKTGEGYGYTF
TGTGCCAGCCGTAAGACAGGGGAGGGCTATGGCTACACCTTC
>.|.|TRBV19|TRBJ1-1|12
CASTGYHTEAFF
TGTGCCAGTACAGGGTACCACACTGAAGCTTTCTTT
>.|.|TRBV5-1|TRBJ2-3|13
CASSSQGTDTQYF
TGCGCCAGCAGCTCACAGGGTACAGATACGCAGTATTTT
>TRBD2|.|TRBV10-3|TRBJ2-7|16
CAIRKFGLAGDSEQYF
TGTGCCATCAGGAAATTCGGACTAGCGGGAGACAGCGAGCAGTACTTC
>TRBD2|.|TRBV9|TRBJ2-3|13
CASGLAGADTQYF
TGTGCCAGCGGACTAGCGGGAGCAGATACGCAGTATTTT
>TRBD2|.|TRBV10-3|TRBJ2-5|15
CAISGAGGIQETQYF
TGTGCCATCAGTGGGGCCGGGGGGATCCAAGAGACCCAGTACTTC
>.|.|TRBV18|TRBJ1-1|14
CASSRMTENTEAFF
TGTGCCAGCTCACGGATGACAGAGAACACTGAAGCTTTCTTT
>.|.|TRBV4-1|TRBJ1-5|14
CASSQEGAAQPQHF
TGCGCCAGCAGCCAAGAAGGGGCGGCTCAGCCCCAGCATTTT
>.|.|TRBV7-3|TRBJ2-7|12
CASSSPSGEQYF
TGTGCCAGCAGCTCCCCTTCTGGCGAGCAGTACTTC
>.|.|TRBV2|TRBJ2-7|16
CASGRQASPISYEQYF
TGTGCCAGCGGAAGACAGGCCAGCCCCATCTCCTACGAGCAGTACTTC
>.|few|TRBV2|TRBJ1-1|13
CASSRYTYTEAFF
TGTGCCAGCAGCCGCTATACTTACACTGAAGCTTTCTTT
>TRBD2|.|TRBV5-6|TRBJ2-1|17
CASSSRTSGEYVSEQFF
TGTGCCAGCAGCTCCCGAACTAGCGGGGAATACGTGTCTGAGCAGTTCTTC
>TRBD1|.|TRBV10-3|TRBJ2-5|17
CAISDGTGGRLRETQYF
TGTGCCATCAGTGACGGGACAGGGGGGCGCCTAAGGGAGACCCAGTACTTC
>TRBD1|.|TRBV9|TRBJ2-2|15
CASSVTGGNTGELFF
TGTGCCAGCAGCGTAACAGGGGGGAACACCGGGGAGCTGTTTTTT
>.|few|TRBV2|TRBJ2-5|12
CASSNTRSTQYF
TGTGCCAGCTCGAACACCCGTTCGACCCAGTACTTC
>TRBD2|once|TRBV2|TRBJ2-5|14
CASSEEAGEVTQYF
TGTGCCAGCAGTGAAGAAGCGGGGGAGGTGACCCAGTACTTC
>.|.|TRBV18|TRBJ2-2|15
CASSPGAGSTGELFF
TGTGCCAGCTCACCAGGCGCGGGGTCCACCGGGGAGCTGTTTTTT
>.|.|TRBV7-2|TRBJ1-4|15
CASSLGYPGREKLFF
TGTGCCAGCAGCTTAGGGTACCCAGGGAGGGAAAAACTGTTTTTT
>TRBD2|once|TRBV18|TRBJ2-2|13
CASSAGDTGELFF
TGTGCCAGCTCAGCGGGAGACACCGGGGAGCTGTTTTTT
>.|.|TRBV2|TRBJ2-4|13
CASSGGSKNIQYF
TGTGCCAGCAGTGGGGGGAGCAAAAACATTCAGTACTTC
>TRBD1|.|TRBV5-6|TRBJ1-1|14
CASSLRQGNTEAFF
TGTGCCAGCAGCTTGCGACAGGGAAATACTGAAGCTTTCTTT
>TRBD1|once|TRBV11-1|TRBJ1-5|16
CASSLIATGGDQPQHF
TGTGCCAGCAGCTTAATCGCGACAGGGGGAGATCAGCCCCAGCATTTT